This T cell receptor beta chain was documented in a study of blood T cell repertoires in COVID-19. Study overall: Italy, Spain and the United States were the sources of the convalescent and acute COVID-19 samples.

This clone was counted only a few times. CDR3 length equals 13 residues. The germline V gene has CDR1 MRHNA and CDR2 SNTAGT. V gave up 7 bases and J gave up 0 bases, with 7 bases separating them. Profiled with immunoSEQ multiplex PCR; TCRdb holds only in-frame clones, not every one. The sample includes 150,000 to 180,000 clones, 70% to 90% of them seen just once. Sequencing used peripheral blood. The chain recombines TRBV6-4 with TRBJ1-3; D unresolved. The sequence was obtained from a woman aged 60-70 years with COVID-19, enrolled during active disease. The CDR3 region is CASTPGSGNTIYF. The CDR3 coding sequence is TGTGCCAGCACCCCCGGCTCTGGAAACACCATATATTTT.